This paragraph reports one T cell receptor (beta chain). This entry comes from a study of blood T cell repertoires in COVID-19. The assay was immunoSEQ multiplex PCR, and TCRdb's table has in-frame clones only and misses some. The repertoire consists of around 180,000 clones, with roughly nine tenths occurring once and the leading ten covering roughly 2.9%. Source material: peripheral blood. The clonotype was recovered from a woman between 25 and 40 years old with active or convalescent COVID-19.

The DNA for the CDR3 is TGTGCCAGCAGCCGCGGGGGGGCGACAGATACGCAGTATTTT. Its protein is CASSRGGATDTQYF. The chain has TRBV2 and TRBJ2-3; 9 positions agree with TRBD2. V was clipped by 6 bases and J by 3 bases; unmatched bases: 4. The V gene's germline CDR1 is SNHLY and CDR2 FYNNEI. The CDR3 loop spans 14 amino acids.